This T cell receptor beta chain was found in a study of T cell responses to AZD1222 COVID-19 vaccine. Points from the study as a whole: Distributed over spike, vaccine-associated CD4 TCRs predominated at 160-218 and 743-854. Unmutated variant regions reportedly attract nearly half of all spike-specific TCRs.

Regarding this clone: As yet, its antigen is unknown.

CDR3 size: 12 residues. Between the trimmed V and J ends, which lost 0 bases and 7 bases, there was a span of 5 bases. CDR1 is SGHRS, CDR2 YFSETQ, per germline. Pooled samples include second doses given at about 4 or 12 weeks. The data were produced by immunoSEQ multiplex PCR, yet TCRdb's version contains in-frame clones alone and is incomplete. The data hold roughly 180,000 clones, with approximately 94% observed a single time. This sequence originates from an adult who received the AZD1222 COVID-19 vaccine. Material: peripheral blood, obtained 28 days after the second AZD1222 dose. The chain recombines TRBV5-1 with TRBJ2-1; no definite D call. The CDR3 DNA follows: TGCGCCAGCAGCTTGGGCAGTAATGAGCAGTTCTTC. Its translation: CASSLGSNEQFF.